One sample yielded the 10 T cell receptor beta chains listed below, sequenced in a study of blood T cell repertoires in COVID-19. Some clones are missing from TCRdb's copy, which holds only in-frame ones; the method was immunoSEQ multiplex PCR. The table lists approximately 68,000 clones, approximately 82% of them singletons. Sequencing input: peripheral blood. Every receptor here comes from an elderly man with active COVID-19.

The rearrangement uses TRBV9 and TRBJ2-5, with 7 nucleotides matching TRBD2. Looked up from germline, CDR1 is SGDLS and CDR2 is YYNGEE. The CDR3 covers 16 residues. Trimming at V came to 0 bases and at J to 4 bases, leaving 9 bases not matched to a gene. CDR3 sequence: CASSVGSGGEVETQYF. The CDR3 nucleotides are TGTGCCAGCAGCGTAGGGTCGGGAGGAGAGGTAGAGACCCAGTACTTC.

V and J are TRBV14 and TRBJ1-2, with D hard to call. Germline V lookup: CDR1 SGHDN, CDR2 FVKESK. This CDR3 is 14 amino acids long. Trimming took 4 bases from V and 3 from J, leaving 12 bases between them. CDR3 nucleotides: TGTGCCAGCAGCCCGTTACAGAACGACTATGGCTACACCTTC. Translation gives CASSPLQNDYGYTF.

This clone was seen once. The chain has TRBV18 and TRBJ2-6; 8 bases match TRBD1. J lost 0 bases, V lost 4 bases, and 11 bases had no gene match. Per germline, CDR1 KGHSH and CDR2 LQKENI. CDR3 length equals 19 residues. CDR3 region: CASSLNLGQDSSGANVLTF. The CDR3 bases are TGTGCCAGCTCACTCAATCTGGGACAGGACAGCTCTGGGGCCAACGTCCTGACTTTC.

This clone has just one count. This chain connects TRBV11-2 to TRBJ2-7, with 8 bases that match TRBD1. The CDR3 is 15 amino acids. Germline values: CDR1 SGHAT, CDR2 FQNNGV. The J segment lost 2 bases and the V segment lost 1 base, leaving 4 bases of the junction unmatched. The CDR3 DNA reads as TGTGCCAGCAGCTTAGTTGACAGGGGAACCTACGAGCAGTACTTC. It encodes CASSLVDRGTYEQYF.

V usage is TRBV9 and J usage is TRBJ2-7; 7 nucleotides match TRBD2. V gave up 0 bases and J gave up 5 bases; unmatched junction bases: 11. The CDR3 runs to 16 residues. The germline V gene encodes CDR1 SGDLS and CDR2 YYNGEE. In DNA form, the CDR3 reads TGTGCCAGCAGCGTAGGGGGCGGGGGTGCTTTGGACGAGCAGTACTTC. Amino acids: CASSVGGGGALDEQYF.

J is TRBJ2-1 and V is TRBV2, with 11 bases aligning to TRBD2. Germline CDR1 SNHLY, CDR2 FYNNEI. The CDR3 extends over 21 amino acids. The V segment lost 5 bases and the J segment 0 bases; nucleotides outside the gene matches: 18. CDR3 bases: TGTGCCAGCAGTCCCCCCCTTAGCGGGGGGGTCGGGGGCCTCTCCTACAATGAGCAGTTCTTC. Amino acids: CASSPPLSGGVGGLSYNEQFF.

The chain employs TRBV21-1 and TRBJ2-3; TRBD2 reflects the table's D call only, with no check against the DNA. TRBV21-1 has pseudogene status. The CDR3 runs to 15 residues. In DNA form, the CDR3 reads TGTGCCAGCAGCTCGTTAGCGGGGAAAACAGATACGCAGTATTTT. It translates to CASSSLAGKTDTQYF.

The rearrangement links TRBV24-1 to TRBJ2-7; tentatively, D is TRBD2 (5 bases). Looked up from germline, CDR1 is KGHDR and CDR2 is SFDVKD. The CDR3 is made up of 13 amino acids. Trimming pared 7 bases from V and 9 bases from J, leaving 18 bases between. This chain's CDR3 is CATSEGALAMQYF. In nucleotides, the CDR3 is TGTGCCACCAGCGAGGGAGCTCTGGCTATGCAGTACTTC.

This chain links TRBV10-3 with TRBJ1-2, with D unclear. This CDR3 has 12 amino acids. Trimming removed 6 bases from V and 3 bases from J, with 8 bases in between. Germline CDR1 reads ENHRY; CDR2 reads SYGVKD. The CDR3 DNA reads TGTGCCATCAGCAGGTCCGACTATGGCTACACCTTC. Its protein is CAISRSDYGYTF.

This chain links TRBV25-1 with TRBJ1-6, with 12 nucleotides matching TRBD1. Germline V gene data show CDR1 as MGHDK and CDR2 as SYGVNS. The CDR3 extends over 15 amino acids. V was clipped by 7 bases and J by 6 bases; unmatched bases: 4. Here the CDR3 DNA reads TGTGCCAGCACGGGACAGGGGGCAGGTAATTCACCCCTCCACTTT. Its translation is CASTGQGAGNSPLHF.